Listed here is a single T cell receptor beta chain. Its target is unknown. V lost 0 bases, J lost 8 bases, and 10 bases lay in between. Per germline, CDR1 LNHNV and CDR2 YYDKDF (reference sequence). The CDR3 length is 13 residues. This entry belongs to a study of shared clonotypes between healthy human individuals. Study at large: Per donor, three plates held CD4 naive cells, three held CD4 memory, two held CD8 naive and one held CD8 memory. Overall study results and limits: What naive subsets generally showed was a larger estimated richness than memory subsets showed. Non-shared clonotypes were found to have lower generation probabilities than the clonotypes that were shared by all four of the sorted-subset donors.

This table comes from immunoSEQ multiplex PCR, and its TCRdb copy is limited to in-frame clones, with some not included. In the table there are around 1.6 million clones, under 99% of which are singletons. Study donors comprised healthy, HIV-negative adults devoid of recent acute infection or vaccination. V usage is TRBV15 and J usage is TRBJ1-2; no clear D. Input material: naive CD4+ T cells sorted from blood. The subset is: CD45RA+ positively selected. The origin of this receptor is a man younger than 45 in good health. CDR3 in amino acids: CATSRDRPRGYTF. The CDR3 nucleotides read TGTGCCACCAGCAGAGATCGTCCGCGGGGCTACACCTTC.